Presented here are 27 T cell receptor beta chains from one specimen sequenced in a study of cytomegalovirus exposure and HLA in healthy donors. The PCR ran on 60 Vbeta and 13 Jbeta primers. Method: immunoSEQ multiplex PCR; TCRdb's copy keeps in-frame clones and lacks some. Here the sample table reports 120,000 to 150,000 clones. Sequencing was performed on PBMCs. Every receptor here comes from a man aged 35 to 55 in good health and CMV-seronegative.

The chain is built from TRBV5-4 and TRBJ1-1; TRBD1 might be the D (5 bases). Trimming stripped 4 bases from V and 1 base from J, with 11 bases between. This CDR3 spans 14 amino acids. CDR1 and CDR2 (germline): SGHNT, YYREEE (reference sequence). CDR3 loop: CASSSRDRNTEAFF. CDR3 sequence (DNA): TGTGCCAGCAGCAGCCGCGACAGGAACACTGAAGCTTTCTTT.

The chain uses TRBV14 and TRBJ2-3; D not certain. The CDR3 length is 14 residues. The V gene's germline CDR1 is SGHDN and CDR2 FVKESK. Trimming stripped 2 bases from V and 2 bases from J, with 8 bases between. The CDR3, as DNA: TGTGCCAGCAGCCAATTGCTATACACAGATACGCAGTATTTT. Translating gives CASSQLLYTDTQYF.

The chain employs TRBV5-1 and TRBJ2-5; a possible D gene is TRBD1 (5 bases). CDR1 is SGHRS and CDR2 is YFSETQ in the germline V gene. CDR3 length equals 12 residues. V shed 0 bases and J shed 5 bases, with 5 bases lying between them. The CDR3 loop is CASSLGQETQYF. CDR3 DNA sequence: TGCGCCAGCAGCTTGGGACAGGAGACCCAGTACTTC.

V gene TRBV5-1 combines with J gene TRBJ2-7; 7 bases agree with TRBD1. The CDR3 has 14 residues. J was trimmed by 2 bases and V by 5 bases; bases with no gene match: 7. CDR1 is SGHRS and CDR2 is YFSETQ in the germline V gene. CDR3 nucleotides: TGCGCCAGCAGTTGGGACAGCCCTACCTACGAGCAGTACTTC. This encodes CASSWDSPTYEQYF. The entire variable domain, with the rest obtained from reference TRBV5-1 and TRBJ2-7, is as follows: KAGVTQTPRYLIKTRGQQVTLSCSPISGHRSVSWYQQTPGQGLQFLFEYFSETQRNKGNFPGRFSGRQFSNSRSEMNVSTLELGDSALYLCASSWDSPTYEQYFGPGTRLTVT.

The rearrangement links TRBV19 to TRBJ2-3, with TRBD1 matching 8 bases. CDR3 size: 14 residues. Germline CDR1 and CDR2: LNHDA and SQIVND (reference sequence). Germline trimming cut 5 bases from V and 1 base from J; bases unmatched to any gene: 2. CDR3 sequence: CASSLGQGTDTQYF. Written as DNA, the CDR3 is TGTGCCAGTAGTTTGGGACAGGGCACAGATACGCAGTATTTT.

The rearrangement joins TRBV2 to TRBJ2-1; tentatively, D is TRBD2 (7 bases). The germline V gene encodes CDR1 SNHLY and CDR2 FYNNEI. This CDR3 is 12 amino acids long. The V gene lost 7 bases and the J gene lost 12 bases, with 16 bases spanning the gap. The CDR3, as DNA: TGTGCCAGCAATGTGGGGGGGCTACGGCAGTTCTTC. This gives the protein CASNVGGLRQFF.

The chain has TRBV5-5 and TRBJ1-4; D not certain. The ends were cut back, 1 base at V and 8 bases at J, with 6 bases in the middle. The CDR3 runs 12 residues. From germline, CDR1 is SGHKS and CDR2 YYEKEE (reference sequence). The CDR3 loop is CASSLTLEKLFF. CDR3 coding DNA: TGTGCCAGCAGCTTGACTCTGGAAAAACTGTTTTTT.

The genes are TRBV5-1 and TRBJ2-1, with 11 positions matching TRBD1. In germline, CDR1 is SGHRS, CDR2 YFSETQ. The CDR3 is 15 amino acids. The V and J ends lost 0 bases and 11 bases, in that order; junction bases with no gene match: 7. The DNA for the CDR3 is TGCGCCAGCAGCTTGGGGACAGGGGGCGGACGACAGCAGTTCTTC. It encodes CASSLGTGGGRQQFF.

The chain has TRBV27 and TRBJ1-6, with D possibly matching TRBD1 (5 bases). Trimming took 9 bases from V and 4 from J, leaving 10 bases between them. Germline values: CDR1 MNHEY, CDR2 SMNVEV (reference sequence). The CDR3 covers 13 residues. The CDR3 reads CASGAGYNSPLHF. For the CDR3, the DNA is TGTGCCAGTGGGGCGGGGTATAATTCACCCCTCCACTTT.

This chain connects TRBV5-1 to TRBJ2-3; TRBD2 aligns across 12 bases. The CDR3 spans 16 residues. V lost 4 bases to trimming and J lost 5 bases; unmatched junction nucleotides: 8. Germline V gene lookup returns CDR1 SGHRS and CDR2 YFSETQ. The CDR3 spells CASSEASGGALDTQYF. CDR3 nucleotide sequence: TGCGCCAGCAGCGAAGCTAGCGGGGGGGCCTTAGATACGCAGTATTTT.

V gene TRBV29-1 combines with J gene TRBJ2-2, with D possibly matching TRBD1 (6 bases). Germline V lookup: CDR1 SQVTM, CDR2 ANQGSEA. V lost 5 bases, J lost 2 bases, and 12 bases lay in between. This CDR3 has 14 residues. In DNA, the CDR3 is TGCAGCGTTCAACGACAGGATAACACCGGGGAGCTGTTTTTT. Translating gives CSVQRQDNTGELFF.

This rearrangement joins TRBV6-5 to TRBJ1-6; 7 bases match TRBD1. J gave up 9 bases and V 5 bases, and 4 bases lay outside the gene matches. The CDR3 is made up of 13 amino acids. Germline loops: CDR1 MNHEY, CDR2 SVGAGI. The CDR3 reads CASSAGGGSPLHF. The CDR3 region has the DNA TGTGCCAGCAGTGCAGGGGGAGGTTCACCCCTCCACTTT.

This chain joins TRBV2 and TRBJ2-5, with D perhaps matching TRBD2 (7 bases). The CDR3 sequence is 16 residues long. CDR1 is SNHLY and CDR2 is FYNNEI in the germline V gene. Trimming cost V 2 bases and J 2 bases, with 15 bases left between them. The CDR3, as DNA: TGTGCCAGCAGTGAAACTAGAAAGGGGGGGCAAGAGACCCAGTACTTC. Translating it yields CASSETRKGGQETQYF.

The chain links TRBV2 to TRBJ2-5; TRBD1 is a possible D gene (6 bases). The germline V gene has CDR1 SNHLY and CDR2 FYNNEI. Trimming left V 3 bases short and J 4 bases short, with 15 bases between. The CDR3 length is 15 residues. This CDR3 is CASSDGQPWGETQYF. The CDR3 nucleotides read TGTGCCAGCAGTGATGGACAGCCTTGGGGAGAGACCCAGTACTTC. Combining the CDR3 with reference TRBV2 and TRBJ2-5 gives the whole variable domain EPEVTQTPSHQVTQMGQEVILRCVPISNHLYFYWYRQILGQKVEFLVSFYNNEISEKSEIFDDQFSVERPDGSNFTLKIRSTKLEDSAMYFCASSDGQPWGETQYFGPGTRLLVL.

The chain recombines TRBV4-2 with TRBJ2-7; 10 positions agree with TRBD1. The V gene's germline CDR1 is LGHNA and CDR2 YNFKEQ. With V trimmed by 0 bases and J by 4 bases, 3 bases remained unmatched. CDR3 size: 15 residues. CDR3 in amino acids: CASSQDWTGGYEQYF. CDR3 in DNA: TGTGCCAGCAGCCAAGATTGGACAGGGGGTTACGAGCAGTACTTC.

This chain uses TRBV5-1 with TRBJ2-5, with TRBD1 identical over 7 bases. Germline trimming cut 4 bases from V and 5 bases from J; bases unmatched to any gene: 11. This CDR3 is 15 amino acids long. Germline V gene lookup returns CDR1 SGHRS and CDR2 YFSETQ. In DNA form, the CDR3 reads TGCGCCAGCAGCCGCGAAGGGGGCTCGGGGGAGACCCAGTACTTC. Protein product: CASSREGGSGETQYF.

The rearrangement links TRBV28 to TRBJ1-1; D may be TRBD1 (5 bases). Per the germline V gene, CDR1 is MDHEN and CDR2 is SYDVKM. V was shortened by 3 bases and J by 1 base, with 18 bases between the two germline ends. This CDR3 comprises 17 residues. CDR3 nucleotides: TGTGCCAGCAGTTTTAAGTATTTGGGGGGTGGGAACACTGAAGCTTTCTTT. This sequence encodes CASSFKYLGGGNTEAFF.

The CDR3 DNA reads TGTGCCAGCAGCTGGCGCCAGCGGGGCGCTACGCAGTATTTT. Its protein product is CASSWRQRGATQYF. The chain couples TRBV5-6 to TRBJ2-3, with 7 nucleotides matching TRBD2. Germline V gene sequence: CDR1 SGHDT, CDR2 YYEEEE. V shed 3 bases, J shed 8 bases, and the junction held 9 bases outside the gene matches. There are 14 residues in the CDR3.

The chain recombines TRBV10-3 with TRBJ1-2, with 7 bases matching TRBD1. The ends lost 0 bases at V and 5 bases at J; junction bases unmatched: 3. The germline gives CDR1 ENHRY, CDR2 SYGVKD. There are 14 residues in the CDR3. The CDR3 is CAISESGQLYGYTF. CDR3 bases: TGTGCCATCAGTGAGTCGGGACAGCTATATGGCTACACCTTC.

The chain links TRBV18 to TRBJ1-2; D gene ambiguous. With 0 bases removed from V and 6 bases from J, the gap between germline ends came to 14 bases. The CDR3 runs to 15 residues. The germline CDR1 and CDR2 sequences are KGHSH and LQKENI. CDR3 in amino acids: CASSPPGAAIHGYTF. CDR3 in DNA: TGTGCCAGCTCACCACCCGGAGCAGCCATTCATGGCTACACCTTC.

Of note for this clone: The sample carries other DNA sequences with the same CDR3. CDR3 sequence: CAISDRQGNTEAFF. Written as DNA, the CDR3 is TGTGCCATCAGTGACAGACAGGGGAACACTGAAGCTTTCTTT. The chain combines TRBV10-3 with TRBJ1-1; 7 nucleotides agree with TRBD1. The ends lost 3 bases at V and 1 base at J; junction bases unmatched: 2. The CDR3 is made up of 14 amino acids. CDR1 and CDR2 from the germline V gene are ENHRY and SYGVKD.

This chain connects TRBV5-4 to TRBJ1-1; 9 bases are a match to TRBD1. V lost 4 bases and J lost 5; bases outside the gene matches: 12. There are 16 residues in the CDR3. Germline values: CDR1 SGHNT, CDR2 YYREEE (reference sequence). DNA for the CDR3: TGTGCCAGCAGCAGAGGAAGACAGGGGGGAAATACTGAAGCTTTCTTT. It encodes CASSRGRQGGNTEAFF.

This sequence joins TRBV5-1 and TRBJ2-5; no clear D. This CDR3 has 12 residues. Trimming shortened V by 5 bases and J by 5 bases, and 10 bases separated the two germline ends. Germline CDR1 is SGHRS and CDR2 is YFSETQ. CDR3 coding DNA: TGCGCCAGCAGTATAGGTAGCGAGACCCAGTACTTC. It is translated as CASSIGSETQYF.

The J gene is TRBJ2-7, the V gene TRBV7-2; 8 bases match TRBD1. Germline V gene data show CDR1 as SGHTA and CDR2 as FQGNSA. The ends lost 11 bases at V and 12 bases at J; junction bases unmatched: 18. The CDR3 consists of 13 residues. The DNA of the CDR3 is TGTGCCCGCGATCGGACAGGGAATGATGGGCGGTACTTC. This sequence encodes CARDRTGNDGRYF.

The genes are TRBV7-2 and TRBJ2-1; D is possibly TRBD2 (5 bases). This CDR3 has 15 amino acids. Germline V gives CDR1 SGHTA, CDR2 FQGNSA. The germline V and J ends were trimmed by 4 bases and 5 bases, with 15 bases remaining between them. The CDR3 DNA sequence: TGTGCCAGCAGCTCCAGAGGGCGGTTCGACAATGAGCAGTTCTTC. Amino acids: CASSSRGRFDNEQFF. The full variable domain, rest sourced from reference TRBV7-2 and TRBJ2-1, is GAGVSQSPSNKVTEKGKDVELRCDPISGHTALYWYRQSLGQGLEFLIYFQGNSAPDKSGLPSDRFSAERTGGSVSTLTIQRTQQEDSAVYLCASSSRGRFDNEQFFGPGTRLTVL.

V usage is TRBV7-6 and J usage is TRBJ2-3; TRBD1 aligns across 7 bases. The V gene end was trimmed by 0 bases and the J gene end by 1 base; junction bases not matched to a gene: 4. Per germline, CDR1 SGHVS and CDR2 FNYEAQ. The CDR3 extends over 16 amino acids. The CDR3 region has the DNA TGTGCCAGCAGCTTAGCTTTTACAGGGGGCACAGATACGCAGTATTTT. Amino acid sequence: CASSLAFTGGTDTQYF.

This chain joins TRBV2 and TRBJ2-3, with D perhaps TRBD1 (6 bases). In germline, CDR1 is SNHLY, CDR2 FYNNEI. V was shortened by 5 bases and J by 2 bases, with 20 bases between the two germline ends. The CDR3 is made up of 17 amino acids. CDR3 amino acids: CASSTSFDRLNTDTQYF. DNA of the CDR3: TGTGCCAGCAGTACAAGTTTCGACAGGTTGAACACAGATACGCAGTATTTT.